These 19 T cell receptor beta chains came from one sample sequenced in a study of T cell repertoires in cytomegalovirus infection. Using its own MiXCR run on the reads, TCRdb lists one record per CDR3 protein. The repertoire holds about 260,000 distinct CDR3 sequences, with approximately 8.3% as singletons. Sequencing was performed on PBMCs. These receptors all come from a human donor in good health (CMV status not recorded). Some clones in this sample may be carry-over from other donors' samples.

Many counts were recorded for this clonotype. The chain recombines TRBV5-6 with TRBJ1-1; 7 nucleotides align to TRBD1. From germline, CDR1 is SGHDT and CDR2 YYEEEE. The CDR3 is made up of 15 amino acids. J gave up 1 base and V 4 bases, and 7 bases lay outside the gene matches. CDR3 loop: CASSPPRTGNTEAFF. CDR3 nucleotides: TGTGCCAGCAGCCCGCCAAGGACAGGGAACACTGAAGCTTTCTTT.

This clonotype was counted many times. The chain employs TRBV7-8 and TRBJ1-5, with D possibly TRBD1 on 6 matching bases. V was cut by 4 bases and J by 4 bases, with 8 bases left in between. CDR3 size: 13 residues. CDR1 is SGHVS and CDR2 is FQNEAQ in the germline V gene. CDR3 sequence reads: CASSYRENQPQHF. The CDR3 bases are TGTGCCAGCAGCTACAGGGAAAATCAGCCCCAGCATTTT.

This chain connects TRBV2 to TRBJ1-2; TRBD1 aligns across 8 bases. The trim removed 1 base at V and 4 bases at J, leaving 5 bases unmatched. This CDR3 is built from 15 residues. Germline values: CDR1 SNHLY, CDR2 FYNNEI. The CDR3 reads CASSEERTGPYGYTF. The DNA of the CDR3 is TGTGCCAGCAGTGAAGAAAGGACAGGGCCCTATGGCTACACCTTC.

This clonotype occurred a few times. V is TRBV20-1 and J is TRBJ1-1; 7 bases match TRBD1. V was pared by 6 bases and J by 4 bases, with 11 bases of the junction left unmatched. The CDR3 has 14 residues. Germline CDR1 is DFQATT and CDR2 is SNEGSKA (reference sequence). The CDR3 loop reads CSALNPTGLTEAFF. CDR3 bases: TGCAGTGCCCTTAACCCGACAGGGCTCACTGAAGCTTTCTTT.

This chain links TRBV6-2 or TRBV6-3 with TRBJ1-5, with D maybe TRBD1 (6 bases). CDR3 size: 16 residues. Trimming stripped 6 bases from V and 2 bases from J, with 17 bases between. From germline, CDR1 is MNHEY and CDR2 SVGEGT. The CDR3 sequence is CASRPSTGLGNQPQHF. CDR3 bases: TGTGCCAGCAGACCCTCGACAGGCTTAGGCAATCAGCCCCAGCATTTT.

This clonotype was recorded at least ten times. The genes are TRBV6-2 or TRBV6-3 and TRBJ2-6; the D is unclear. CDR3 length equals 12 residues. V shed 10 bases and J shed 0 bases, with 4 bases lying between them. The germline gives CDR1 MNHEY, CDR2 SVGEGT. CDR3 in DNA: TGTGCCACCATCTCTGGGGCCAACGTCCTGACTTTC. It yields the protein CATISGANVLTF.

This clonotype has at least ten counts. V gene TRBV7-2 combines with J gene TRBJ2-7, with D unresolved. This CDR3 has 13 amino acids. Trimming took off 1 base at V and 3 bases at J, with 7 bases between the two ends. CDR1 is SGHTA and CDR2 is FQGNSA in the germline V gene. The CDR3 sequence: CASSLVAFYEQYF. CDR3 in DNA: TGTGCCAGCAGCTTAGTGGCCTTCTACGAGCAGTACTTC.

In this sample, this clonotype turned up many times. The chain couples TRBV7-2 to TRBJ2-1; TRBD2 agrees at 7 bases. Germline CDR1 is SGHTA and CDR2 is FQGNSA. The V segment lost 3 bases and the J segment 10 bases; nucleotides outside the gene matches: 3. This CDR3 is 12 amino acids long. The CDR3 DNA reads as TGTGCCAGCAGCTTTCCGGGAGGCGAGCAGTTCTTC. As protein: CASSFPGGEQFF.

This chain uses TRBV7-9 with TRBJ1-1, with D perhaps TRBD1 (5 bases). V was clipped by 5 bases and J by 4 bases, with 17 bases between them. The CDR3 has 15 residues. The germline V gene has CDR1 SEHNR and CDR2 FQNEAQ (reference sequence). CDR3 DNA sequence: TGTGCCAGCAGCCCCCGGCCCGGGGACGCCACTGAAGCTTTCTTT. Translated, it gives CASSPRPGDATEAFF.

This clonotype was observed at least ten times. The chain has TRBV7-2 and TRBJ1-1; D not certain. CDR3 size: 16 residues. V dropped 0 bases and J dropped 0 bases, with 11 bases sitting between them. The V gene's germline CDR1 is SGHTA and CDR2 FQGNSA. The CDR3 DNA follows: TGTGCCAGCAGCTTAGCCATCCTTGGGTTGAACACTGAAGCTTTCTTT. Translating it yields CASSLAILGLNTEAFF. The entire variable domain, with the rest obtained from reference TRBV7-2 and TRBJ1-1, is as follows: GAGVSQSPSNKVTEKGKDVELRCDPISGHTALYWYRQSLGQGLEFLIYFQGNSAPDKSGLPSDRFSAERTGGSVSTLTIQRTQQEDSAVYLCASSLAILGLNTEAFFGQGTRLTVV.

This clonotype was seen repeatedly, ten times or more. This rearrangement joins TRBV20-1 to TRBJ1-6; D gene unclear. CDR1 and CDR2 (germline): DFQATT, SNEGSKA (reference sequence). CDR3 length equals 18 residues. Trimming took 7 bases from V and 0 from J, leaving 22 bases between them. The CDR3 region is CSVRARRAVSSYNSPLHF. The CDR3 nucleotides are TGCAGTGTAAGAGCGAGGAGGGCCGTTAGCTCCTATAATTCACCCCTCCACTTT.

The chain combines TRBV2 with TRBJ2-5, with 9 bases matching TRBD2. CDR3 length: 14 residues. The V segment lost 3 bases and the J segment 3 bases; nucleotides outside the gene matches: 2. Germline CDR1 SNHLY, CDR2 FYNNEI. CDR3 residues: CASSEIAGEETQYF. The DNA for the CDR3 is TGTGCCAGCAGTGAGATAGCGGGAGAAGAGACCCAGTACTTC.

This clonotype showed up just a few times. This rearrangement joins TRBV11-2 to TRBJ1-2; 12 bases are shared with TRBD1. The junction had 7 bases not matched to a gene; V was cut back by 3 bases and J by 8 bases. The germline gives CDR1 SGHAT, CDR2 FQNNGV. The CDR3 extends over 15 amino acids. The CDR3: CASSLGGQGAYGYTF. DNA of the CDR3: TGTGCCAGCAGCTTGGGGGGACAGGGGGCCTACGGCTACACCTTC. The entire variable domain, with the rest obtained from reference TRBV11-2 and TRBJ1-2, is as follows: EAGVAQSPRYKIIEKRQSVAFWCNPISGHATLYWYQQILGQGPKLLIQFQNNGVVDDSQLPKDRFSAERLKGVDSTLKIQPAKLEDSAVYLCASSLGGQGAYGYTFGSGTRLTVV.

The genes are TRBV27 and TRBJ2-7; 7 bases are shared with TRBD2. V gave up 0 bases and J gave up 4 bases; unmatched junction bases: 12. The CDR3 has 17 residues. CDR1 MNHEY and CDR2 SMNVEV come from the germline V gene (reference sequence). CDR3 coding DNA: TGTGCCAGCAGTTTATCGGGGACTGGGGGGGGTCTGTACGAGCAGTACTTC. Amino acid sequence: CASSLSGTGGGLYEQYF.

The chain is built from TRBV12-3 or TRBV12-4 and TRBJ1-2; D is possibly TRBD1 (6 bases). V shed 6 bases and J shed 2 bases, with 13 bases lying between them. The CDR3 has 14 amino acids. CDR3 loop: CASRKEGGNYGYTF. The DNA for the CDR3 is TGTGCCAGCAGAAAGGAAGGGGGGAACTATGGCTACACCTTC.

This clonotype has more than one count but fewer than ten. The V and J genes are TRBV10-3 and TRBJ1-2, with D uncertain. V lost 3 bases and J 3 bases, leaving 8 bases between the germline ends. The CDR3 is 13 residues long. Per germline, CDR1 ENHRY and CDR2 SYGVKD. The DNA of the CDR3 is TGTGCCATCAGTGACAGCGGGGACTATGGCTACACCTTC. Its translation: CAISDSGDYGYTF.

This clonotype was observed many times. CDR3: CASSRDSTYNEQFF. CDR3 bases: TGTGCCAGCAGTCGAGACAGTACCTACAATGAGCAGTTCTTC. The V gene is TRBV12-3 or TRBV12-4, the J gene TRBJ2-1, with D tentatively TRBD1 (5 bases). The CDR3 length is 14 residues. Trimming took 5 bases from V and 2 from J, leaving 10 bases between them.

This clonotype came up a few times. V and J are TRBV28 and TRBJ1-1; no clear D. Trimming pared 2 bases from V and 3 bases from J, leaving 19 bases between. Germline CDR1 and CDR2: MDHEN and SYDVKM. CDR3 length: 17 amino acids. CDR3 protein: CASSLDGLGDRDTEAFF. For the CDR3, the DNA is TGTGCCAGCAGTTTAGATGGCCTGGGTGATAGGGACACTGAAGCTTTCTTT.

This clonotype was recorded at least ten times. The chain links TRBV7-2 to TRBJ1-1; TRBD1 agrees at 8 bases. The CDR3 is 14 amino acids. Germline V gene lookup returns CDR1 SGHTA and CDR2 FQGNSA. J gave up 4 bases and V 1 base, and 2 bases lay outside the gene matches. CDR3 coding DNA: TGTGCCAGCAGCTTAGGGACAGGGTCCACTGAAGCTTTCTTT. Protein: CASSLGTGSTEAFF. Variable domain in full (rest from reference TRBV7-2 and TRBJ1-1): GAGVSQSPSNKVTEKGKDVELRCDPISGHTALYWYRQSLGQGLEFLIYFQGNSAPDKSGLPSDRFSAERTGGSVSTLTIQRTQQEDSAVYLCASSLGTGSTEAFFGQGTRLTVV.